This entry lists 9 T cell receptor beta chains sequenced from one sample in a study of a mutant IDH1 vaccine in newly diagnosed glioma (dated by TCRdb to the early 2020s). Library preparation was by the immunoSEQ multiplex PCR assay. The clones in this table, taken by TCRdb from immuneACCESS, are in-frame only. Not every clone is retained; where verified, under half of the shortfall comes from an unresolved V gene, and the cause of the rest is unknown. Within this sample are about 56,000 clones, with around 86% of them counted one time only. The ten top clones hold around 3.5% of the sample. What the time point label conveys for this sample: week 47, end of study. Every vaccine dose consisted of 300 ug of a 20-mer mutant IDH1 peptide in Montanide, administered subcutaneously together with topical imiquimod. Antigen specificity for these receptors is unknown. The sample in question was PBMCs, obtained from a glioma patient whose treatment included an IDH1 peptide vaccine. The receptors shown here come from a woman between 45 and 60 years old with glioma.

This sequence joins TRBV9 and TRBJ1-5; D unclear. This CDR3 is built from 15 residues. V was cut by 0 bases and J by 0 bases, with 7 bases left in between. Germline CDR1 is SGDLS and CDR2 is YYNGEE. The CDR3 is CASSVGELSNQPQHF. In DNA, the CDR3 is TGTGCCAGCAGCGTAGGGGAACTTAGCAATCAGCCCCAGCATTTT. The variable domain in full, with the rest retrieved from reference TRBV9 and TRBJ1-5, is DSGVTQTPKHLITATGQRVTLRCSPRSGDLSVYWYQQSLDQGLQFLIQYYNGEERAKGNILERFSAQQFPDLHSELNLSSLELGDSALYFCASSVGELSNQPQHFGDGTRLSIL.

The J gene is TRBJ1-1, the V gene TRBV7-9; 7 bases agree with TRBD1. CDR1 SEHNR and CDR2 FQNEAQ come from the germline V gene (reference sequence). The CDR3 is 15 residues long. J lost 0 bases, V lost 6 bases, and 7 bases had no gene match. CDR3 in amino acids: CASRGVTGLNTEAFF. The CDR3 DNA follows: TGTGCCAGCAGGGGGGTGACAGGGCTGAACACTGAAGCTTTCTTT.

The chain is built from TRBV18 and TRBJ1-1; 7 nucleotides agree with TRBD1. V shed 3 bases, J shed 1 base, and the junction held 2 bases outside the gene matches. From germline, CDR1 is KGHSH and CDR2 LQKENI. The CDR3 length is 14 residues. CDR3 nucleotides: TGTGCCAGCTCACCGGGACAGAGGAACACTGAAGCTTTCTTT. Its protein product is CASSPGQRNTEAFF.

This chain connects TRBV18 to TRBJ1-6; no definite D call. Germline CDR1 and CDR2: KGHSH and LQKENI. The CDR3 is 13 amino acids. The V gene lost 2 bases and the J gene lost 7 bases, with 6 bases spanning the gap. The CDR3 region is CASSPSGNSPLHF. The DNA for the CDR3 is TGTGCCAGCTCACCATCAGGAAATTCACCCCTCCACTTT.

The chain combines TRBV19 with TRBJ1-1; no firm D call. The V gene's germline CDR1 is LNHDA and CDR2 SQIVND (reference sequence). The CDR3 runs to 12 residues. The V and J ends lost 10 bases and 0 bases respectively, with 9 bases between them. CDR3 coding DNA: TGTGCCACTATGAGGCTGAACACTGAAGCTTTCTTT. Its translation: CATMRLNTEAFF.

The CDR3 sequence is CASSVGSGQDVRNTEAFF. The CDR3 DNA follows: TGTGCCAGCAGCGTAGGAAGTGGACAGGACGTCCGTAACACTGAAGCTTTCTTT. The genes are TRBV9 and TRBJ1-1; 7 positions agree with TRBD1. The CDR3 length is 18 residues. Trimming took 0 bases from V and 2 from J; bases not matched to a gene: 13. CDR1 is SGDLS, CDR2 YYNGEE, per germline.

The chain carries TRBV6-1 and TRBJ2-7, with TRBD1 identical over 8 bases. Trimming took 5 bases from V and 5 from J; bases not matched to a gene: 8. Germline V gene sequence: CDR1 MNHNS, CDR2 SASEGT. The CDR3 is 14 amino acids. CDR3 coding DNA: TGTGCCAGCAGTCCCCGGACAGGGCTAAACGAGCAGTACTTC. Translated, it gives CASSPRTGLNEQYF.

This chain uses TRBV15 with TRBJ2-1; no definite D call. Per the germline V gene, CDR1 is LNHNV and CDR2 is YYDKDF (reference sequence). This CDR3 comprises 13 residues. V was clipped by 3 bases and J by 4 bases, with 7 bases between them. CDR3: CATSRILYNEQFF. CDR3 sequence (DNA): TGTGCCACCAGCAGGATTCTTTACAATGAGCAGTTCTTC.

This rearrangement joins TRBV6-5 to TRBJ1-5; D is uncertain. V lost 6 bases and J 2 bases, leaving 14 bases between the germline ends. Germline V lookup: CDR1 MNHEY, CDR2 SVGAGI. The CDR3 totals 15 residues. The CDR3 loop reads CASRAVGVGNQPQHF. CDR3 nucleotide sequence: TGTGCCAGCAGGGCGGTTGGGGTCGGCAATCAGCCCCAGCATTTT.